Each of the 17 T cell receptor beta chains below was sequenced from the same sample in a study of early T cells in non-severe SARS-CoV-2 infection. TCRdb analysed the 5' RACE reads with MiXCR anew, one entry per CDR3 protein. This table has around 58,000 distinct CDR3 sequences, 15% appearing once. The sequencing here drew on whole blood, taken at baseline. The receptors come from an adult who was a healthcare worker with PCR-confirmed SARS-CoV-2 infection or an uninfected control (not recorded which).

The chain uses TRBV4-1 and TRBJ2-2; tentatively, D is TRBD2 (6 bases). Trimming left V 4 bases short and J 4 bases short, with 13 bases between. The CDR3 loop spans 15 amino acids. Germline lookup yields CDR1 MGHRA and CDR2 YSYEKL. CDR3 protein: CASSPGGAGTGELFF. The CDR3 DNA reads TGCGCCAGCAGCCCCGGCGGGGCTGGCACCGGGGAGCTGTTTTTT.

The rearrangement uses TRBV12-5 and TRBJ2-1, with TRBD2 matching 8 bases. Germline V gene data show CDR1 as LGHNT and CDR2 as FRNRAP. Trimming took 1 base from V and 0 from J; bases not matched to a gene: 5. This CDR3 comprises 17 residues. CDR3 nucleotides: TGTGCTAGTGGTTTGGCTTCCACTAGCGGCTCCTACAATGAGCAGTTCTTC. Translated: CASGLASTSGSYNEQFF.

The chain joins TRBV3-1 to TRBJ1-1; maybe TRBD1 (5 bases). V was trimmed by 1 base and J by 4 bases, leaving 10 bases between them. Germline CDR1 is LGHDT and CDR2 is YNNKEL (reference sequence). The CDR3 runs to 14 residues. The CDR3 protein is CASSQVGGSTEAFF. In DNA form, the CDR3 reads TGTGCCAGCAGCCAAGTGGGGGGGAGCACTGAAGCTTTCTTT.

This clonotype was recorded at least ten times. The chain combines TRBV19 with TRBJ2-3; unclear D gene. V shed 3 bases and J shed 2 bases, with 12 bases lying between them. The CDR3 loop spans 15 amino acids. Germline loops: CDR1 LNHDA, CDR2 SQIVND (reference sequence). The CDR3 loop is CASSITPSLTDTQYF. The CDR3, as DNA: TGTGCCAGTAGTATTACCCCGAGCCTCACAGATACGCAGTATTTT.

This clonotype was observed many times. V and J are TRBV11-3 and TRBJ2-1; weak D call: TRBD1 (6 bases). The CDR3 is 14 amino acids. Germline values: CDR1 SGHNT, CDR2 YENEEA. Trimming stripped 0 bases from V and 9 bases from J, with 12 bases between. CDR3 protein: CASSLDTTRGEQFF. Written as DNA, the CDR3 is TGTGCCAGCAGCTTAGATACCACCAGGGGTGAGCAGTTCTTC.

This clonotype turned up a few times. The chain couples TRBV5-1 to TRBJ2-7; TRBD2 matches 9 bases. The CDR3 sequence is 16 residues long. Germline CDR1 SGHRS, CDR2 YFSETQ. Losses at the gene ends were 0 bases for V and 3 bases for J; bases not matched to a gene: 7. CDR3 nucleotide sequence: TGCGCCAGCAGCTTGGAAGGGCTAGCGGGGTACTACGAGCAGTACTTC. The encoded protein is CASSLEGLAGYYEQYF.

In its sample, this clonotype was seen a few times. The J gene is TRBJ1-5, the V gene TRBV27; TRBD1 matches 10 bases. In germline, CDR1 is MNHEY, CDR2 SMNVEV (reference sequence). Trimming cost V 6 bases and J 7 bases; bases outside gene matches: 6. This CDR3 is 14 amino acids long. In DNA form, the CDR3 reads TGTGCCAGCAGCCCCGACAGGGGGCTCCAGCCCCAGCATTTT. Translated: CASSPDRGLQPQHF.

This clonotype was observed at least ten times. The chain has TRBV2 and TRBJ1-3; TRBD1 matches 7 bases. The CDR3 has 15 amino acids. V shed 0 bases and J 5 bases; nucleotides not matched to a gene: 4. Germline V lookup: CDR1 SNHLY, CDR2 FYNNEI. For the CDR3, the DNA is TGTGCCAGCAGTGAAGCGTCAGGGGGACGAAACACCATATATTTT. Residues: CASSEASGGRNTIYF. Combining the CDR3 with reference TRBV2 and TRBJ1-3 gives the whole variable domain EPEVTQTPSHQVTQMGQEVILRCVPISNHLYFYWYRQILGQKVEFLVSFYNNEISEKSEIFDDQFSVERPDGSNFTLKIRSTKLEDSAMYFCASSEASGGRNTIYFGEGSWLTVV.

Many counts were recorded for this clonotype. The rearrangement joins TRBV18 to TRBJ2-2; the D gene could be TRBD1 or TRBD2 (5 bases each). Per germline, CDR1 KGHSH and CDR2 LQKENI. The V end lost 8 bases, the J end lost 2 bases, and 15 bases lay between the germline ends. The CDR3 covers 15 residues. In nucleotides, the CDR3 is TGTGCCAGCCGTCCACCCGGGACCAACACCGGGGAGCTGTTTTTT. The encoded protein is CASRPPGTNTGELFF.

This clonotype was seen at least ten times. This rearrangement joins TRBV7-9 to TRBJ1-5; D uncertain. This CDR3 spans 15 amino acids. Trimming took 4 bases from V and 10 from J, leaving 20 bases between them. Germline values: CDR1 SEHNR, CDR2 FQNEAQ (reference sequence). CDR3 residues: CASSYPRQPRSPQHF. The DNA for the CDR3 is TGTGCCAGCAGCTACCCTCGACAACCCCGTTCTCCCCAGCATTTT.

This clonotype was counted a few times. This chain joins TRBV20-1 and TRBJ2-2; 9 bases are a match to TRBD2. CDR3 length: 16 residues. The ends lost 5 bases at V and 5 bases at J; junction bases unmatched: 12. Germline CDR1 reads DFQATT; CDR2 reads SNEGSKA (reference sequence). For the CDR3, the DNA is TGCAGTGCTTGGGGAGCTAGCGGGATCAGAACCGGGGAGCTGTTTTTT. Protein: CSAWGASGIRTGELFF.

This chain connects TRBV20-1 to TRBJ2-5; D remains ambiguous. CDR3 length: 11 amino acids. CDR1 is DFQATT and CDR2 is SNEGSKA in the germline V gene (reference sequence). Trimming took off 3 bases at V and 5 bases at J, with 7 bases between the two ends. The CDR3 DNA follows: TGCAGTGCTAGGGTAGAGGAGACCCAGTACTTC. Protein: CSARVEETQYF.

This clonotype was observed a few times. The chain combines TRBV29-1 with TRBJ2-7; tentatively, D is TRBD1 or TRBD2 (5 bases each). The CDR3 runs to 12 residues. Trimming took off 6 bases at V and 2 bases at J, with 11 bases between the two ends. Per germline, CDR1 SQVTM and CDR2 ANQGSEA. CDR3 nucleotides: TGCAGCGTAGGGGACGGACCCTACGAGCAGTACTTC. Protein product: CSVGDGPYEQYF.

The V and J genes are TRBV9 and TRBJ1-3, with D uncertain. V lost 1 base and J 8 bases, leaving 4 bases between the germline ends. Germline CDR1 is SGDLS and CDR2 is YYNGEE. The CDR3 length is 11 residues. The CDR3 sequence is CASSVQDTIYF. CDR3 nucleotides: TGTGCCAGCAGCGTACAAGACACCATATATTTT.

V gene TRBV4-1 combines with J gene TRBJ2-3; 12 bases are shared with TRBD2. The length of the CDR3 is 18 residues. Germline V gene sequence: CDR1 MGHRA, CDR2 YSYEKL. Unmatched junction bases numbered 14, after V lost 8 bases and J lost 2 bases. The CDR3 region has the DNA TGCGCCAGCTCCCCGGGACTAGCGGGTCGAGGTCCCACAGATACGCAGTATTTT. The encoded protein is CASSPGLAGRGPTDTQYF.

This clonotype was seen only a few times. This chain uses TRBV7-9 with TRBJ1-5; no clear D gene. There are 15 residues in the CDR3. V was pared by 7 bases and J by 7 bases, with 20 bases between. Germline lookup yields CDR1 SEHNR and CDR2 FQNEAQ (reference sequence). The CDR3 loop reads CASTSREGVGQPQHF. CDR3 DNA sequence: TGTGCCAGCACCAGCAGAGAGGGCGTGGGGCAGCCCCAGCATTTT. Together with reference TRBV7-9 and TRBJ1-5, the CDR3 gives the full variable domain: DTGVSQNPRHKITKRGQNVTFRCDPISEHNRLYWYRQTLGQGPEFLTYFQNEAQLEKSRLLSDRFSAERPKGSFSTLEIQRTEQGDSAMYLCASTSREGVGQPQHFGDGTRLSIL.

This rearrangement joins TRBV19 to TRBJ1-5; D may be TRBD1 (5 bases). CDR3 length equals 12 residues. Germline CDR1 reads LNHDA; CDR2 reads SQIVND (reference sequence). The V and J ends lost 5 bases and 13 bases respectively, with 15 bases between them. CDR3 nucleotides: TGTGCCAGTAGTCCCGCCCAGGGATCTCAGCATTTT. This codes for CASSPAQGSQHF.